Below are 9 T cell receptor beta chains sequenced from a single sample in a study of OX40 agonist ivuxolimab in advanced cancers. The method was immunoSEQ multiplex PCR; TCRdb's version includes in-frame clones alone and lacks a portion of them. The sample shows some 50,000 clones, 70% to 85% of them seen only once. Sequencing used CD4+ or CD8+ T cells sorted from blood, obtained in a trial of the OX40 agonist ivuxolimab. Receptor source: an adult with an advanced solid tumor such as melanoma, head and neck, liver or kidney cancer.

This chain joins TRBV7-8 and TRBJ2-3; D is possibly TRBD1 or TRBD2 (5 bases each). CDR1 is SGHVS and CDR2 is FQNEAQ in the germline V gene. Trimming cost V 6 bases and J 4 bases, with 20 bases left between them. The CDR3 loop spans 16 amino acids. The CDR3 DNA sequence: TGTGCCAGCAGTCTTGCCGGGACCTCGAGGGCAGATACGCAGTATTTT. Residues: CASSLAGTSRADTQYF.

V is TRBV15 and J is TRBJ1-4; a weak D match, TRBD1 (5 bases). V lost 1 base and J lost 4, with 7 bases in between. CDR1 and CDR2 (germline): LNHNV, YYDKDF (reference sequence). There are 14 residues in the CDR3. The DNA of the CDR3 is TGTGCCACCAGCAGAGTAGGGGTTAATGAAAAACTGTTTTTT. It is translated as CATSRVGVNEKLFF.

The V call is TRBV2, the J call TRBJ2-1; D ambiguous. The V end was cut by 7 bases, the J end by 5 bases, with 15 bases between. Germline V gene sequence: CDR1 SNHLY, CDR2 FYNNEI. The CDR3 has 14 amino acids. The CDR3 spells CASITATADNEQFF. The DNA for the CDR3 is TGTGCCAGCATAACAGCGACTGCCGACAATGAGCAGTTCTTC.

For the CDR3, the DNA is TGTGCCACCGGACAGGGGCCGAGGACCGGGGAGCTGTTTTTT. It codes for CATGQGPRTGELFF. The chain joins TRBV19 to TRBJ2-2; 9 nucleotides line up with TRBD1. Germline CDR1 and CDR2: LNHDA and SQIVND (reference sequence). Unmatched junction bases numbered 8, after V lost 10 bases and J lost 5 bases. The CDR3 loop spans 14 amino acids.

The J gene is TRBJ1-1, the V gene TRBV19, with D uncertain. Germline CDR1 is LNHDA and CDR2 is SQIVND (reference sequence). The length of the CDR3 is 16 residues. V gave up 0 bases and J gave up 1 base, with 12 bases separating them. The chain's CDR3 is CASSIDGSAWNTEAFF. CDR3 coding DNA: TGTGCCAGTAGTATAGACGGTTCCGCCTGGAACACTGAAGCTTTCTTT.

The V gene is TRBV19, the J gene TRBJ1-1; D is ambiguous. Germline V lookup: CDR1 LNHDA, CDR2 SQIVND (reference sequence). This CDR3 is 14 amino acids long. V lost 7 bases, J lost 0 bases, and 12 bases lay in between. CDR3 nucleotide sequence: TGTGCCAGTACCTCCTGGGAGATGAACACTGAAGCTTTCTTT. It is translated as CASTSWEMNTEAFF. The full variable domain, in which reference TRBV19 and TRBJ1-1 provide the parts outside the CDR3, is DGGITQSPKYLFRKEGQNVTLSCEQNLNHDAMYWYRQDPGQGLRLIYYSQIVNDFQKGDIAEGYSVSREKKESFPLTVTSAQKNPTAFYLCASTSWEMNTEAFFGQGTRLTVV.

This clone came up once. The genes are TRBV6-6 and TRBJ2-1, with a possible D match to TRBD2 (7 bases). Germline V gene lookup returns CDR1 MNHNY and CDR2 SVGAGI (reference sequence). The CDR3 totals 15 residues. Trimming took off 8 bases at V and 7 bases at J, with 21 bases between the two ends. CDR3 loop: CASSRQGGAGNEQFF. The CDR3 DNA sequence: TGTGCCAGCTCTCGTCAAGGGGGGGCCGGGAATGAGCAGTTCTTC.

The chain couples TRBV5-1 to TRBJ2-5; D remains ambiguous. Germline loops: CDR1 SGHRS, CDR2 YFSETQ. Trimming removed 0 bases at V and 5 bases at J, with 14 bases between. There are 15 residues in the CDR3. The CDR3 DNA reads TGCGCCAGCAGCTTGGGCGCCACCTCGCGGGAGACCCAGTACTTC. This translates into CASSLGATSRETQYF.

The chain recombines TRBV30 with TRBJ1-1, with D unclear. Trimming shortened V by 3 bases and J by 11 bases, and 22 bases separated the two germline ends. CDR1 is GTSNPN and CDR2 is SVGIG in the germline V gene (reference sequence). The length of the CDR3 is 14 residues. The CDR3: CAWRKIRISQRAFF. CDR3 DNA: TGTGCCTGGAGGAAAATACGGATTAGTCAAAGGGCTTTCTTT.